Within the sample, the clone carrying this T cell receptor beta chain is medium-sized (0.01 to 0.1%). Its target is unknown. These data originate in a study of cytomegalovirus exposure and HLA in healthy donors. Whole-study context: Counted in an early data release were tens of millions of unique TCRs from HLA-typed donors. Study-level results: The authors listed approximately 150 TCR beta chains as cytomegalovirus-associated. Cytomegalovirus status, reportedly, was diagnosed with high specificity and sensitivity by the classifier.

The PCR ran on 60 Vbeta and 13 Jbeta primers. Assay used: immunoSEQ multiplex PCR; TCRdb lists only in-frame clones, some missing. The data show about 90,000 clones, about two thirds seen once. Input material: PBMCs. The source is a woman aged 45 to 65 in good health and CMV-seropositive.

The CDR3 loop is CAARQGMEGGYTF. The CDR3 DNA follows: TGTGCCGCCCGACAGGGAATGGAAGGTGGCTACACCTTC. The chain carries TRBV6-1 and TRBJ1-2, with 7 bases lining up with TRBD1. The ends lost 11 bases at V and 7 bases at J; junction bases unmatched: 13. CDR3 length equals 13 residues. Per germline, CDR1 MNHNS and CDR2 SASEGT.